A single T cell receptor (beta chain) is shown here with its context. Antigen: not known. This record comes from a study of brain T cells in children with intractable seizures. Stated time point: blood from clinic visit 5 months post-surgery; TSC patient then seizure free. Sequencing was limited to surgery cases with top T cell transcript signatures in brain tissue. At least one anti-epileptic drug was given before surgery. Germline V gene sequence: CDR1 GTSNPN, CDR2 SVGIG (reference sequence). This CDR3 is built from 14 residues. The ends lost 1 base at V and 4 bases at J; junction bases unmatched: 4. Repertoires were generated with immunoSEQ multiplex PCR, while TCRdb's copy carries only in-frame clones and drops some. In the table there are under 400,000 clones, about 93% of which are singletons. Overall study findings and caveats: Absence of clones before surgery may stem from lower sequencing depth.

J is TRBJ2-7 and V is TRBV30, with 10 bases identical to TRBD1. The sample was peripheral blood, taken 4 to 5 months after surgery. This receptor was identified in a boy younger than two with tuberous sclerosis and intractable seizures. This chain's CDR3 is CAWSATGGQYEQYF. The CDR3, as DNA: TGTGCCTGGAGTGCGACAGGGGGCCAGTACGAGCAGTACTTC.